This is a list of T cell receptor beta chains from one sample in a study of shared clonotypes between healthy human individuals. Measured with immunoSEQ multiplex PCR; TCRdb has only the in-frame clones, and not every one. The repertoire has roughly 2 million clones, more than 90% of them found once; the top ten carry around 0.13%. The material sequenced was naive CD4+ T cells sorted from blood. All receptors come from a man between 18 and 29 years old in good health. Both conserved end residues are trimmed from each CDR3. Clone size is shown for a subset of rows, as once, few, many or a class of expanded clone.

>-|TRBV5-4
ASSLDRNMNTEAF
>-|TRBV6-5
ASSPGQLDSVPQH
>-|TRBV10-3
AISEVDLWTGEQY
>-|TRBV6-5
ASSYSTGKETQY
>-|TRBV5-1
ASSRETGTRTQY
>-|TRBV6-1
ASSLNSYEQY
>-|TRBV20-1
SATVGGTQY
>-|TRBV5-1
ASSQGQEYETQY
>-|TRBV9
ASSTEPGQYSPLH
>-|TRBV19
ASSPRTELSLYEQY
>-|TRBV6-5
ASTGLNYGYT
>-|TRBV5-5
ASSFSRENYGYT
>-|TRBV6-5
ASGQGVGNTEAF
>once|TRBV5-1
ASSFGGGLAVNEQF
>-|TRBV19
ASSAEGVDNEKLF
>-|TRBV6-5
ASSTPGQFNEQF
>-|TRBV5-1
ASSFDRGNSPLH
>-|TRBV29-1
SVDDPGARYTQY
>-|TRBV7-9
ASSSMTGGTEAF
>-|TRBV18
ASSPPQRGSPGELF
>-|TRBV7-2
ASTLRVSGELF
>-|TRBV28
ASSLGGGTGELF
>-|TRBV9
ASSLTQQGNAYGYT
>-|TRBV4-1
ASSQGDRSSTGELF
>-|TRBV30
AWKLSGNQPQH
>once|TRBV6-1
ASSEQLQGLGAEAF
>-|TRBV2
ASKPAGGTDTQY
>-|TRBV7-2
ASSLSGTREGNIQY
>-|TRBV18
ASSPPGRQGKAF
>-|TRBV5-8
ASSLGQPFLNTEAF
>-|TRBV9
ASSVVDSTDTQY
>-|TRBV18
ASSPPGQGTNYGYT
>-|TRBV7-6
ASSRYGENEQF
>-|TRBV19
ASRRDRTVYGYT
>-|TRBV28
ASSLWGSESHGYT
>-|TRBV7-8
ASSSGLPPSSYEQY
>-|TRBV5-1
ASSPAGTGAYEQY